This TCR beta chain was observed in a study of PD-L1 blockade in urothelial cancer. The overall study: It was at some point between 2014 and 2016 that patients started atezolizumab at 1,200 mg intravenously every 3 weeks. A median approximately 140,000 T cells were found in blood samples.

Concerning this clone: Antigen: not known.

Here immunoSEQ multiplex PCR was the method, and the copy in TCRdb shows in-frame clones only, minus some. Of roughly 100,000 clones in the sample, approximately 82% were seen once. Sample time point: peripheral blood 6 weeks after treatment start. The CDR3 extends over 15 amino acids. Trimming took 3 bases from V and 5 from J; bases not matched to a gene: 9. Germline values: CDR1 SGHRS, CDR2 YFSETQ. General study findings and limits: Pretreatment clonality of the blood TCR repertoire below the median was predictive of superior survival.

The sample here was PBMCs, taken around atezolizumab (anti-PD-L1) treatment. This TCR came from a man in his 70s with urothelial cancer. The rearrangement uses TRBV5-1 and TRBJ2-7, with 9 bases lining up with TRBD1. DNA of the CDR3: TGCGCCAGCAGCTCGGGACAGGGAGGGGGGGACGAGCAGTACTTC. Protein product: CASSSGQGGGDEQYF.